The entry that follows covers one T cell receptor beta chain sequence. Its antigen is unidentified. Repertoires were generated with immunoSEQ multiplex PCR, while TCRdb's copy carries only in-frame clones and drops some. The sample includes fewer than 35,000 clones, around nine tenths of them seen just once. This sample stems from a study of PD-1 blockade in classical Hodgkin lymphoma. Regarding the study as a whole: Newly diagnosed patients reportedly trailed healthy donors in baseline TCR diversity. By C4D1, CD4+ diversity increased significantly, especially in complete responders.

Trimming left V 1 base short and J 0 bases short, with 10 bases between. This CDR3 has 15 amino acids. The germline V gene encodes CDR1 SGHNT and CDR2 YYREEE (reference sequence). Time point in this sample: cycle 4 day 1 (C4D1), after more than five weeks of nivolumab. Each of the patients experienced relapse following autologous stem cell transplantation, and their brentuximab vedotin exposure differed. CD4+ T cells were purified from thawed PBMCs by negative selection. This receptor was identified in a human donor with classical Hodgkin lymphoma. The rearrangement joins TRBV5-4 to TRBJ1-2; D gene ambiguous. The input for sequencing was CD4+ T cells from blood, taken before the fourth cycle of nivolumab. The CDR3 loop is CASSLPGVTNYGYTF. The CDR3 DNA reads TGTGCCAGCAGCTTGCCTGGGGTAACTAACTATGGCTACACCTTC.